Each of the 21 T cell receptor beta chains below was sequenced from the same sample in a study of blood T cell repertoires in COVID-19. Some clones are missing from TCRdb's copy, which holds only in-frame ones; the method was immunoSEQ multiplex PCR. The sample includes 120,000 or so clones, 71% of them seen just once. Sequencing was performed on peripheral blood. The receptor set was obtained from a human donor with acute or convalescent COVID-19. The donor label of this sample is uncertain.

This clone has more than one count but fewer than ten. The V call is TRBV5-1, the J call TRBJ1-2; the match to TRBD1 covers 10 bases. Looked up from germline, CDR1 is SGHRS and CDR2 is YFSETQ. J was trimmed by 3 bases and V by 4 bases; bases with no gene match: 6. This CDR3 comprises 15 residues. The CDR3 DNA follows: TGCGCCAGCAGCCTCGCGACAGGGGGCGACTATGGCTACACCTTC. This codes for CASSLATGGDYGYTF.

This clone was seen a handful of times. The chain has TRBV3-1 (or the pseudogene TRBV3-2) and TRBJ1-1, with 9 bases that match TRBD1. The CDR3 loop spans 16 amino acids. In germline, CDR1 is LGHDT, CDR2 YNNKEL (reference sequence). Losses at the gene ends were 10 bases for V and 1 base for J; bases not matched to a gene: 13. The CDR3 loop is CATRPGTGRGNTEAFF. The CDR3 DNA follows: TGTGCCACCCGTCCCGGGACAGGGAGGGGGAACACTGAAGCTTTCTTT.

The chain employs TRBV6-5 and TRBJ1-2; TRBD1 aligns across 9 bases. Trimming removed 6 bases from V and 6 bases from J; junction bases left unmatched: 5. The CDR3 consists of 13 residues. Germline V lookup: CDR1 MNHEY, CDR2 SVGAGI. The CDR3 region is CASRGTGTHGYTF. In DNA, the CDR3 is TGTGCCAGCAGGGGGACAGGGACCCATGGCTACACCTTC.

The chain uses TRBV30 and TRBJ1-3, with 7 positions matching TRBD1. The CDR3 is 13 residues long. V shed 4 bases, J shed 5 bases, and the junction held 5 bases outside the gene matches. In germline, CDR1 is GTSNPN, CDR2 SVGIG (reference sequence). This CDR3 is CAWNRQGRNTIYF. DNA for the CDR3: TGTGCCTGGAACCGACAGGGTCGAAACACCATATATTTT.

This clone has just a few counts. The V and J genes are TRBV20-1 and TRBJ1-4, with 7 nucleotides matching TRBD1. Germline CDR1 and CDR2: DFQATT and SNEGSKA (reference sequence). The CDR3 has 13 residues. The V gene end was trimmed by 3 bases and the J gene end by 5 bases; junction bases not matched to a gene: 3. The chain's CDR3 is CSASGRGNEKLFF. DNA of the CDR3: TGCAGTGCTAGTGGCAGGGGGAATGAAAAACTGTTTTTT.

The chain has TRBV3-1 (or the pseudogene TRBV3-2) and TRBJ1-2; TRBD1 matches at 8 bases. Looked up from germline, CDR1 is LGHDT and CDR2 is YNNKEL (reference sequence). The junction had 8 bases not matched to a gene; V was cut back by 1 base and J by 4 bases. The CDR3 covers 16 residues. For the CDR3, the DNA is TGTGCCAGCAGCCAAGGAGGACAGGGAACAGTCTATGGCTACACCTTC. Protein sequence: CASSQGGQGTVYGYTF.

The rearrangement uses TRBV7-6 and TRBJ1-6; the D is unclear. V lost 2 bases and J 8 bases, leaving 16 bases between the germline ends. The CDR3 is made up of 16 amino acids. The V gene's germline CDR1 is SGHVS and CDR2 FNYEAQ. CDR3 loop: CASSLTSVLGDSPLHF. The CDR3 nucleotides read TGTGCCAGCAGCTTAACATCCGTTTTGGGCGATTCACCCCTCCACTTT.

CDR3 nucleotide sequence: TGCAGCGTACAAACGAACACTGAAGCTTTCTTT. This encodes CSVQTNTEAFF. V is TRBV29-1 and J is TRBJ1-1; D unclear. CDR1 SQVTM and CDR2 ANQGSEA come from the germline V gene. The V and J ends lost 6 bases and 1 base respectively, with 6 bases between them. The CDR3 is 11 amino acids.

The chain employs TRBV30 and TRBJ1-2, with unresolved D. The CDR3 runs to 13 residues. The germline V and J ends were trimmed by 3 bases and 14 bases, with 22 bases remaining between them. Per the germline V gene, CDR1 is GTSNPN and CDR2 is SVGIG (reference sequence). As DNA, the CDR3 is TGTGCCTGGAGCCCCCCGGGTTCACGGCGCGGGACCTTC. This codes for CAWSPPGSRRGTF. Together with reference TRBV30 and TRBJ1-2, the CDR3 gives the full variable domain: SQTIHQWPATLVQPVGSPLSLECTVEGTSNPNLYWYRQAAGRGLQLLFYSVGIGQISSEVPQNLSASRPQDRQFILSSKKLLLSDSGFYLCAWSPPGSRRGTFGSGTRLTVV.

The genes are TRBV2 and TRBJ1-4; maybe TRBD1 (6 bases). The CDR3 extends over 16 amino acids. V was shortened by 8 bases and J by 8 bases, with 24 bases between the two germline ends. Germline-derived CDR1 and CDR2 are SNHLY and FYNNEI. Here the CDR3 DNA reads TGTGCCAGCGGGAGGGGGGTGTGGGTCCTACAAGAAAAACTGTTTTTT. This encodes CASGRGVWVLQEKLFF. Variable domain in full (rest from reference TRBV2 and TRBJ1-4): EPEVTQTPSHQVTQMGQEVILRCVPISNHLYFYWYRQILGQKVEFLVSFYNNEISEKSEIFDDQFSVERPDGSNFTLKIRSTKLEDSAMYFCASGRGVWVLQEKLFFGSGTQLSVL.

The CDR3 DNA follows: TGTGCCAGCAGTTTTTCTGGGACTACCAGAGGCAGCGAGCAGTACTTC. Protein sequence: CASSFSGTTRGSEQYF. V and J are TRBV27 and TRBJ2-7; 7 bases fit TRBD2. The CDR3 has 16 amino acids. V was clipped by 3 bases and J by 6 bases; unmatched bases: 14. CDR1 is MNHEY and CDR2 is SMNVEV in the germline V gene (reference sequence).

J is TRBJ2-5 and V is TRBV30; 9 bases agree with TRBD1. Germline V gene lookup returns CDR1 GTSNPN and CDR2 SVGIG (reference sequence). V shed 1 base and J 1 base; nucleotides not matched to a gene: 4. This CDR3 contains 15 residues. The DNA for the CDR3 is TGTGCCTGGAGTGAACAGGGGGCCCTCCAAGAGACCCAGTACTTC. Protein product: CAWSEQGALQETQYF. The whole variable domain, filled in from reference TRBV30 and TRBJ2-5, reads SQTIHQWPATLVQPVGSPLSLECTVEGTSNPNLYWYRQAAGRGLQLLFYSVGIGQISSEVPQNLSASRPQDRQFILSSKKLLLSDSGFYLCAWSEQGALQETQYFGPGTRLLVL.

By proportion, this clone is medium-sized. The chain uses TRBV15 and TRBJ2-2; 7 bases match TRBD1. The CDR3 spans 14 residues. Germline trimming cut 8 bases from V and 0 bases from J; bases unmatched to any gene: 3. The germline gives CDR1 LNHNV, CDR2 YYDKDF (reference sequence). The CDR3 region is CATRDRSNTGELFF. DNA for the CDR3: TGTGCCACCCGGGACAGATCGAACACCGGGGAGCTGTTTTTT.

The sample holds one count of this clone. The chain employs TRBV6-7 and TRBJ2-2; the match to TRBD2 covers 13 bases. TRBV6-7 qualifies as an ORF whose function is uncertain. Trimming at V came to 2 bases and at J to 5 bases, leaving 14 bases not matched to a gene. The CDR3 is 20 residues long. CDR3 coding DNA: TGTGCCAGCAGTTACATGGCCGGGACTAGCGGGGAGCCCAGGACCGGGGAGCTGTTTTTT. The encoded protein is CASSYMAGTSGEPRTGELFF.

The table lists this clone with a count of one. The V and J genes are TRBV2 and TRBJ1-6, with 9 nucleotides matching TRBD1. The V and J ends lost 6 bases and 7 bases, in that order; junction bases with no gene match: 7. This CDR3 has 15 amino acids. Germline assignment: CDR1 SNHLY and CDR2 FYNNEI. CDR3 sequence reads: CASRNFGQGNSPLHF. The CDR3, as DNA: TGTGCCAGCAGGAACTTCGGACAGGGGAATTCACCCCTCCACTTT.

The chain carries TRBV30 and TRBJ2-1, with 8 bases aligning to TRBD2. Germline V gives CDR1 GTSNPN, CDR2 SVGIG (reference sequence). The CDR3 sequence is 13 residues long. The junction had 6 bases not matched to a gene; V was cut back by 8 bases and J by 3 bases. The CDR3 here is CAGSGGNYNEQFF. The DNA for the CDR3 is TGTGCCGGAAGCGGGGGAAACTACAATGAGCAGTTCTTC.

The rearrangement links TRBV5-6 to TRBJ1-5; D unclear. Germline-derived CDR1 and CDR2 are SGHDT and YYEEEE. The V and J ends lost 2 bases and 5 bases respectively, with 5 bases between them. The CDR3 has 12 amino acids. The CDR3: CASSLRDQPQHF. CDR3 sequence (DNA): TGTGCCAGCAGCTTAAGAGATCAGCCCCAGCATTTT.

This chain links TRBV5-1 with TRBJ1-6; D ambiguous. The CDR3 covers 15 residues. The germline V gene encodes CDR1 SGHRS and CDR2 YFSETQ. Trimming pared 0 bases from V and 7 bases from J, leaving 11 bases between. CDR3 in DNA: TGCGCCAGCAGCTTGGCCGCCTCAGAAAATTCACCCCTCCACTTT. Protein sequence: CASSLAASENSPLHF.

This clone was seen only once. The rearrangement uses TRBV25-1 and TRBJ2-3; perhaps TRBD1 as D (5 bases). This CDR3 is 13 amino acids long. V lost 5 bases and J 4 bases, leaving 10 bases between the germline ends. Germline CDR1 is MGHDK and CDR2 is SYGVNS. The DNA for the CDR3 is TGTGCCAGCAGTCCCCAGGGTGCAGATACGCAGTATTTT. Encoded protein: CASSPQGADTQYF.

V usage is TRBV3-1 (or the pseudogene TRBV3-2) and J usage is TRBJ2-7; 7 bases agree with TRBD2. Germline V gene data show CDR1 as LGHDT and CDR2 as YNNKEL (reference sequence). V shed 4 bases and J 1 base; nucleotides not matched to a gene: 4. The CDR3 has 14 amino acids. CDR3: CASSPGGRSYEQYV. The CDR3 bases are TGTGCCAGCAGCCCGGGGGGTCGTTCCTACGAGCAGTACGTC.

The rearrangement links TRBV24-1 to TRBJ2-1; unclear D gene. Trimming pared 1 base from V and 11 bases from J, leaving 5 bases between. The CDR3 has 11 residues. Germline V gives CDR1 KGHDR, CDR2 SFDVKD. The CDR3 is CATSDLNKQFF. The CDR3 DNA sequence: TGTGCCACCAGTGATTTAAATAAGCAGTTCTTC.